A single sample gave rise to the 19 T cell receptor beta chains below, sequenced in a study of blood T cell repertoires in COVID-19. The data were produced by immunoSEQ multiplex PCR, yet TCRdb's version contains in-frame clones alone and is incomplete. The table shows 160,000 or so clones, with approximately 77% occurring only once. The sequenced material came from PBMCs or T cells enriched from blood (not recorded which). The receptors derive from a man aged 55-75 years who had recovered from COVID-19.

The V call is TRBV2, the J call TRBJ1-6, with TRBD1 as a possible D gene (5 bases). The CDR3 has 13 amino acids. V was shortened by 9 bases and J by 6 bases, with 12 bases between the two germline ends. Germline V CDR1 and CDR2: SNHLY, FYNNEI. CDR3 loop: CARRGGSNSPLHF. Written as DNA, the CDR3 is TGTGCCAGACGCGGGGGGAGTAATTCACCCCTCCACTTT.

The chain employs TRBV9 and TRBJ2-5; TRBD2 matches 10 bases. There are 16 residues in the CDR3. Per germline, CDR1 SGDLS and CDR2 YYNGEE. V was pared by 0 bases and J by 1 base, with 3 bases of the junction left unmatched. Here the CDR3 reads CASSVGSGRVQETQYF. Written as DNA, the CDR3 is TGTGCCAGCAGCGTAGGAAGCGGGAGGGTCCAAGAGACCCAGTACTTC.

J is TRBJ2-7 and V is TRBV5-1, with 10 bases identical to TRBD1. The CDR3 sequence is 14 residues long. Germline V CDR1 and CDR2: SGHRS, YFSETQ. J gave up 11 bases and V 4 bases, and 12 bases lay outside the gene matches. This chain's CDR3 is CASSNERTGGHKYF. The CDR3 DNA sequence: TGCGCCAGCAGCAATGAACGGACAGGGGGTCATAAGTACTTC. Variable domain in full (rest from reference TRBV5-1 and TRBJ2-7): KAGVTQTPRYLIKTRGQQVTLSCSPISGHRSVSWYQQTPGQGLQFLFEYFSETQRNKGNFPGRFSGRQFSNSRSEMNVSTLELGDSALYLCASSNERTGGHKYFGPGTRLTVT.

The V call is TRBV19, the J call TRBJ1-4; TRBD1 matches 7 bases. Germline CDR1 is LNHDA and CDR2 is SQIVND (reference sequence). This CDR3 region has 15 residues. With V trimmed by 4 bases and J by 5 bases, 7 bases remained unmatched. The CDR3: CASSTNPGQNEKLFF. In nucleotides, the CDR3 is TGTGCCAGTAGTACAAACCCGGGACAGAATGAAAAACTGTTTTTT. Complete variable domain (other parts from reference TRBV19 and TRBJ1-4): DGGITQSPKYLFRKEGQNVTLSCEQNLNHDAMYWYRQDPGQGLRLIYYSQIVNDFQKGDIAEGYSVSREKKESFPLTVTSAQKNPTAFYLCASSTNPGQNEKLFFGSGTQLSVL.

The chain has TRBV9 and TRBJ2-5; TRBD2 matches 7 bases. Trimming at V came to 4 bases and at J to 1 base, leaving 7 bases not matched to a gene. Germline CDR1 is SGDLS and CDR2 is YYNGEE. The CDR3 loop spans 15 amino acids. CDR3 bases: TGTGCCAGCAGCCGCCAGGGAGGGCTCCAAGAGACCCAGTACTTC. Protein sequence: CASSRQGGLQETQYF. Full variable domain (rest looked up from reference TRBV9 and TRBJ2-5): DSGVTQTPKHLITATGQRVTLRCSPRSGDLSVYWYQQSLDQGLQFLIQYYNGEERAKGNILERFSAQQFPDLHSELNLSSLELGDSALYFCASSRQGGLQETQYFGPGTRLLVL.

The chain combines TRBV2 with TRBJ2-2; 8 bases align to TRBD1. V lost 6 bases to trimming and J lost 0 bases; unmatched junction nucleotides: 3. Germline V gene sequence: CDR1 SNHLY, CDR2 FYNNEI. CDR3 length: 15 amino acids. For the CDR3, the DNA is TGTGCCAGCAGCCCGGACAGGGCGAACACCGGGGAGCTGTTTTTT. Translation gives CASSPDRANTGELFF.

The V call is TRBV18, the J call TRBJ2-7, with D possibly TRBD2 on 5 matching bases. V gave up 5 bases and J gave up 1 base, with 12 bases separating them. This CDR3 is built from 14 residues. CDR1 is KGHSH and CDR2 is LQKENI in the germline V gene. The CDR3 DNA reads TGTGCCAGCTCATCGTCGACGGGGTCCTACGAGCAGTACTTC. This codes for CASSSSTGSYEQYF.

The chain links TRBV7-3 to TRBJ2-3, with 7 bases aligning to TRBD2. The germline V gene has CDR1 SGHTA and CDR2 FQGTGA. The CDR3 has 15 residues. V was clipped by 1 base and J by 6 bases; unmatched bases: 7. This chain's CDR3 is CASSLNAGADDTQYF. The DNA of the CDR3 is TGTGCCAGCAGCTTAAACGCGGGAGCGGATGATACGCAGTATTTT. Together with reference TRBV7-3 and TRBJ2-3, the CDR3 gives the full variable domain: GAGVSQTPSNKVTEKGKYVELRCDPISGHTALYWYRQSLGQGPEFLIYFQGTGAADDSGLPNDRFFAVRPEGSVSTLKIQRTERGDSAVYLCASSLNAGADDTQYFGPGTRLTVL.

The V gene is TRBV19, the J gene TRBJ2-1, with 10 positions matching TRBD1. The V gene end was trimmed by 6 bases and the J gene end by 7 bases; junction bases not matched to a gene: 6. The length of the CDR3 is 14 residues. Germline loops: CDR1 LNHDA, CDR2 SQIVND (reference sequence). Written as DNA, the CDR3 is TGTGCCAGTAGAGTAGGGACAGGGGCGAATGAGCAGTTCTTC. Amino acids: CASRVGTGANEQFF. Looking up the rest from reference TRBV19 and TRBJ2-1 gives the full variable domain: DGGITQSPKYLFRKEGQNVTLSCEQNLNHDAMYWYRQDPGQGLRLIYYSQIVNDFQKGDIAEGYSVSREKKESFPLTVTSAQKNPTAFYLCASRVGTGANEQFFGPGTRLTVL.

This clone was detected only a few times. This chain links TRBV7-9 with TRBJ2-2; 9 nucleotides agree with TRBD1. J was trimmed by 5 bases and V by 3 bases; bases with no gene match: 4. This CDR3 has 15 amino acids. Germline V gene sequence: CDR1 SEHNR, CDR2 FQNEAQ (reference sequence). Written as DNA, the CDR3 is TGTGCCAGCAGCTTTAACAGGGGGCAGACCGGGGAGCTGTTTTTT. As protein: CASSFNRGQTGELFF. Full variable domain (remainder filled in from reference TRBV7-9 and TRBJ2-2): DTGVSQNPRHKITKRGQNVTFRCDPISEHNRLYWYRQTLGQGPEFLTYFQNEAQLEKSRLLSDRFSAERPKGSFSTLEIQRTEQGDSAMYLCASSFNRGQTGELFFGEGSRLTVL.

This chain links TRBV4-1 with TRBJ1-4; TRBD1 agrees at 7 bases. Germline-derived CDR1 and CDR2 are MGHRA and YSYEKL. The CDR3 sequence is 18 residues long. The V gene end was trimmed by 5 bases and the J gene end by 6 bases; junction bases not matched to a gene: 18. The CDR3 protein is CASSKIQSKGGRDEKLFF. CDR3 bases: TGCGCCAGCAGCAAAATCCAATCAAAAGGGGGCAGGGATGAAAAACTGTTTTTT.

The chain has TRBV2 and TRBJ2-2, with 10 bases fitting TRBD2. CDR1 SNHLY and CDR2 FYNNEI come from the germline V gene. Trimming cost V 6 bases and J 1 base; bases outside gene matches: 8. There are 17 residues in the CDR3. The CDR3 sequence is CASSASGLAENTGELFF. DNA of the CDR3: TGTGCCAGCAGCGCCTCAGGACTAGCGGAGAACACCGGGGAGCTGTTTTTT.

This clone came up once. V is TRBV18 and J is TRBJ1-4; D unresolved. V lost 8 bases to trimming and J lost 0 bases, with 16 bases between them. This CDR3 contains 16 residues. CDR1 KGHSH and CDR2 LQKENI come from the germline V gene. DNA for the CDR3: TGTGCCAGCAACAAACGCGGTGGAGCAACTAATGAAAAACTGTTTTTT. Translating gives CASNKRGGATNEKLFF.

The chain links TRBV25-1 to TRBJ1-5, with D hard to call. Trimming took off 3 bases at V and 3 bases at J, with 9 bases between the two ends. CDR1 is MGHDK and CDR2 is SYGVNS in the germline V gene. This CDR3 has 14 amino acids. This CDR3 is CASSDHNYNQPQHF. The CDR3 nucleotides are TGTGCCAGCAGTGACCATAACTACAATCAGCCCCAGCATTTT.

This chain links TRBV7-6 with TRBJ2-5; 10 bases are a match to TRBD2. Germline trimming cut 4 bases from V and 5 bases from J; bases unmatched to any gene: 16. This CDR3 region has 18 residues. Germline V gene sequence: CDR1 SGHVS, CDR2 FNYEAQ. The CDR3 here is CASSWPYKREGQWETQYF. For the CDR3, the DNA is TGTGCCAGCAGCTGGCCCTATAAGCGGGAGGGCCAGTGGGAGACCCAGTACTTC.

V usage is TRBV1 and J usage is TRBJ2-1; the listed D gene, TRBD2, was not tested against the DNA. TRBV1 is a known pseudogene. The CDR3 loop spans 14 amino acids. In DNA, the CDR3 is TGCACCAGCAGCCAAGGCGGGTGCTACAATGAGCAGTTCTTC. Its translation is CTSSQGGCYNEQFF.

The V call is TRBV6-5, the J call TRBJ1-1, with D possibly being TRBD1 (5 bases). The CDR3 contains 14 residues. CDR1 and CDR2 (germline): MNHEY, SVGAGI. Trimming left V 0 bases short and J 5 bases short, with 10 bases between. CDR3 DNA: TGTGCCAGCAGTTACTCGGGGGGGTGGACTGAAGCTTTCTTT. It yields the protein CASSYSGGWTEAFF.

The V gene is TRBV19, the J gene TRBJ1-1; D gene ambiguous. The germline CDR1 and CDR2 sequences are LNHDA and SQIVND (reference sequence). V lost 3 bases to trimming and J lost 2 bases, with 7 bases between them. CDR3 length: 13 amino acids. DNA of the CDR3: TGTGCCAGTAGTATCACTACAAACACTGAAGCTTTCTTT. Translated: CASSITTNTEAFF.

The chain employs TRBV28 and TRBJ1-5; possible D gene TRBD1, 6 bases. This CDR3 region has 13 residues. The V and J ends lost 6 bases and 4 bases respectively, with 10 bases between them. Germline V gene sequence: CDR1 MDHEN, CDR2 SYDVKM. The CDR3 coding sequence is TGTGCCAGCAGATTAGGGGGGAATCAGCCCCAGCATTTT. It translates to CASRLGGNQPQHF.